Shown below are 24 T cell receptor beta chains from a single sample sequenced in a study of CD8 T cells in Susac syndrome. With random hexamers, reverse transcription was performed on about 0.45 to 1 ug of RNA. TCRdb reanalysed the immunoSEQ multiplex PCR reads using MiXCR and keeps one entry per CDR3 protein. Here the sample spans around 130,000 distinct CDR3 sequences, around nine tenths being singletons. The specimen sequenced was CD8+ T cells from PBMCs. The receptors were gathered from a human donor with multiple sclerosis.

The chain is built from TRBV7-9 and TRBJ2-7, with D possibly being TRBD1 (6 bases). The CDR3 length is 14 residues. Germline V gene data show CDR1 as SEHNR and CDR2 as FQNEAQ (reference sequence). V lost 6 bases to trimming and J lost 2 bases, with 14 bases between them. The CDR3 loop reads CASSYAGAAYEQYF. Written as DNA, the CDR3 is TGTGCCAGCAGTTATGCAGGGGCCGCCTACGAGCAGTACTTC.

The CDR3 spells CSARVRGGPYSNQPQHF. In DNA, the CDR3 is TGCAGTGCTAGGGTCAGGGGGGGTCCATATAGCAATCAGCCCCAGCATTTT. This chain joins TRBV20-1 and TRBJ1-5; 7 nucleotides align to TRBD1. J gave up 0 bases and V 3 bases, and 11 bases lay outside the gene matches. CDR1 and CDR2 (germline): DFQATT, SNEGSKA (reference sequence). This CDR3 is 17 amino acids long.

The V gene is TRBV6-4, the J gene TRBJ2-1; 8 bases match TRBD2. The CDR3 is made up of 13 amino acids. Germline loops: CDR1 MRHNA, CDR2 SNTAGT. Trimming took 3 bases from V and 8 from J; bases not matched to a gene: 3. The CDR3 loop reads CASSEGLAYEQFF. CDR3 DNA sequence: TGTGCCAGCAGTGAAGGACTAGCATATGAGCAGTTCTTC.

The DNA of the CDR3 is TGCGCCAGCAAGAACGGTCCCGGGGCCAACGTCCTGACTTTC. Translation gives CASKNGPGANVLTF. The chain has TRBV4-1 and TRBJ2-6; D unresolved. V lost 7 bases to trimming and J lost 4 bases, with 11 bases between them. The CDR3 covers 14 residues. Per the germline V gene, CDR1 is MGHRA and CDR2 is YSYEKL.

For the CDR3, the DNA is TGCAGCGCCGGGGACCGAGCTTTCTTT. Protein sequence: CSAGDRAFF. The J gene is TRBJ1-1, the V gene TRBV29-1, with D possibly matching TRBD1 (5 bases). Germline V gives CDR1 SQVTM, CDR2 ANQGSEA. The CDR3 consists of 9 residues. V was shortened by 7 bases and J by 10 bases, with 10 bases between the two germline ends.

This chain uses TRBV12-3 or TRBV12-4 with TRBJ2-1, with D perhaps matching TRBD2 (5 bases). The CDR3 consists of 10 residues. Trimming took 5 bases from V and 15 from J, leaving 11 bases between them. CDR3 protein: CASSPARVFF. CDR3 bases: TGTGCCAGCAGTCCCGCGAGGGTGTTCTTC.

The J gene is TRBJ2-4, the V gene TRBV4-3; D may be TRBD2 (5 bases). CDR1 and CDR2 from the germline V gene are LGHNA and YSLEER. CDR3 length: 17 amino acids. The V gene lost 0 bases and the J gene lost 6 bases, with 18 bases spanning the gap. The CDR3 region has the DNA TGCGCCAGCAGCCAAGATAGCTCCAGCGGTGAGGGAAACATTCAGTACTTC. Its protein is CASSQDSSSGEGNIQYF.

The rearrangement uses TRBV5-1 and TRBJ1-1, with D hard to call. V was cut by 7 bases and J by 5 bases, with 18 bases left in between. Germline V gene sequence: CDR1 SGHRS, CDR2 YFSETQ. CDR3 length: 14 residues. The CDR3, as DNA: TGCGCCAGCTCTGACATTCCGGGTTTGACTGAAGCTTTCTTT. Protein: CASSDIPGLTEAFF.

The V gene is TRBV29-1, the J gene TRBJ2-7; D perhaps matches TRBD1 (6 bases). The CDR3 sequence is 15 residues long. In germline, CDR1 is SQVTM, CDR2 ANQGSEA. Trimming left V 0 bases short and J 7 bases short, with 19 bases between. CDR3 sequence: CSVEDLETGLGEQYF. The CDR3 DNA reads TGCAGCGTTGAAGATCTAGAAACAGGGCTAGGGGAGCAGTACTTC.

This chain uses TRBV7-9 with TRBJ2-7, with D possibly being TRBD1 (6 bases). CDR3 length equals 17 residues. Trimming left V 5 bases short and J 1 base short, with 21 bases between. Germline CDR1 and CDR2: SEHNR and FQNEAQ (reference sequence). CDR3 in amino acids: CASSEIRGSGHSYEQYF. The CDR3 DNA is TGTGCCAGCAGCGAAATTAGGGGGAGCGGACATTCCTACGAGCAGTACTTC.

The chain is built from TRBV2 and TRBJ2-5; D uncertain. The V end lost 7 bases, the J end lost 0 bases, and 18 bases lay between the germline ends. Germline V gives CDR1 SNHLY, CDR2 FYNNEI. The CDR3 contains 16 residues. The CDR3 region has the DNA TGTGCCAGCACCGAGGAGAGACTTGGGTACCAAGAGACCCAGTACTTC. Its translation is CASTEERLGYQETQYF.

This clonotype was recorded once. Written as DNA, the CDR3 is TGTGCCAGCAGTTTGGGACAGGGTGGGGATGAGCAGTTCTTC. Translated, it gives CASSLGQGGDEQFF. V and J are TRBV28 and TRBJ2-1; 9 nucleotides agree with TRBD1. Germline loops: CDR1 MDHEN, CDR2 SYDVKM. J was trimmed by 8 bases and V by 3 bases; bases with no gene match: 5. The CDR3 has 14 amino acids.

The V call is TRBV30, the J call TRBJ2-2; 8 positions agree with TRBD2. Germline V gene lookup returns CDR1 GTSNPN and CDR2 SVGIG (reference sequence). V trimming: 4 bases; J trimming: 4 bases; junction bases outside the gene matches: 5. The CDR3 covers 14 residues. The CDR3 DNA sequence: TGTGCCTGGAATAGCGGGATTGGCACCGGGGAGCTGTTTTTT. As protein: CAWNSGIGTGELFF.

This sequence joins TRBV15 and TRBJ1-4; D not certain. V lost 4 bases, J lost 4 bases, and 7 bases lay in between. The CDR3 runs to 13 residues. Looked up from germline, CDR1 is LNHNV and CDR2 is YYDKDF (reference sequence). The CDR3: CATSTSLNEKLFF. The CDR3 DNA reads TGTGCCACCAGCACCTCTCTTAATGAAAAACTGTTTTTT.

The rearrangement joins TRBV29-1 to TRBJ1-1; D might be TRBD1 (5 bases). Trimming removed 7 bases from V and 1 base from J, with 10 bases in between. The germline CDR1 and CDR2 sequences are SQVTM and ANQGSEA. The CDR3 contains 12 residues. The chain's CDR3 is CSAGGANTEAFF. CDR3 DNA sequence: TGCAGCGCGGGAGGGGCGAACACTGAAGCTTTCTTT.

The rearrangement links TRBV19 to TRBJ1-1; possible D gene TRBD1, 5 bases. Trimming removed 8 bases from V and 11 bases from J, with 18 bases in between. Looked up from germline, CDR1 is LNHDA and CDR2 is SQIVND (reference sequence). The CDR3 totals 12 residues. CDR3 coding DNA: TGTGCCAGTGGCATCCAGGGATATGAGGCTTTCTTT. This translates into CASGIQGYEAFF.

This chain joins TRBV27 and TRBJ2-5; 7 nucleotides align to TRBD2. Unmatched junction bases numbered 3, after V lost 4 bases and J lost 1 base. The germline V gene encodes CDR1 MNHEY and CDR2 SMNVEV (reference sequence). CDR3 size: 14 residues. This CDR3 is CASSWGGVQETQYF. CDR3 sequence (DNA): TGTGCCAGCAGTTGGGGAGGGGTCCAAGAGACCCAGTACTTC.

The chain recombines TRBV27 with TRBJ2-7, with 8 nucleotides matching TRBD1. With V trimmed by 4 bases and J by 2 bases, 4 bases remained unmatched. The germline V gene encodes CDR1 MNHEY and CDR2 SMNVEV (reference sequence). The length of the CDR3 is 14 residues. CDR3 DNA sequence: TGTGCCAGCAGTTCGGGACAGGATACCTACGAGCAGTACTTC. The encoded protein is CASSSGQDTYEQYF.

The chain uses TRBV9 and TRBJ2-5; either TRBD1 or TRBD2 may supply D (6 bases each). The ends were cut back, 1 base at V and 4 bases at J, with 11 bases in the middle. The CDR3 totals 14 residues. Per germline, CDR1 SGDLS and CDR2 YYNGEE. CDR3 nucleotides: TGTGCCAGCAGCGTAAGAGGGGGAGGAGAGACCCAGTACTTC. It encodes CASSVRGGGETQYF.

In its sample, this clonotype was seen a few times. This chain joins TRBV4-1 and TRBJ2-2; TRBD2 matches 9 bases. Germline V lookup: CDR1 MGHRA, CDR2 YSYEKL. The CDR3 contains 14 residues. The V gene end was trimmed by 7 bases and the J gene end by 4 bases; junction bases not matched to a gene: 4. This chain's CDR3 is CASKTSGFTGELFF. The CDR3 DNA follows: TGCGCCAGCAAGACTAGCGGATTCACCGGGGAGCTGTTTTTT.

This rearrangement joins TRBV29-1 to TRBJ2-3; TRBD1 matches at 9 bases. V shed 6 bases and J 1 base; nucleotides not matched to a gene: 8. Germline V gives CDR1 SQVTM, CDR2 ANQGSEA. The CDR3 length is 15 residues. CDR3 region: CSVRDWTGGTDTQYF. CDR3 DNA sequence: TGCAGCGTCCGTGATTGGACAGGGGGCACAGATACGCAGTATTTT.

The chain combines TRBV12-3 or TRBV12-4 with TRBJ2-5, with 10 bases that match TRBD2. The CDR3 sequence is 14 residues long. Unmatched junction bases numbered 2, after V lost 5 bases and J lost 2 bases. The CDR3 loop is CASSMTSGQETQYF. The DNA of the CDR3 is TGTGCCAGCAGTATGACTAGCGGGCAAGAGACCCAGTACTTC.

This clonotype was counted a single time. CDR3 loop: CSAPRHFAGGYEQYF. CDR3 nucleotides: TGCAGTGCTCCCCGGCACTTTGCGGGGGGCTACGAGCAGTACTTC. The chain carries TRBV20-1 and TRBJ2-7, with 8 bases fitting TRBD2. CDR1 is DFQATT, CDR2 SNEGSKA, per germline (reference sequence). The CDR3 covers 15 residues. After removal of 5 bases from V and 3 bases from J, the junction contained 12 bases not matched to a gene.

For the CDR3, the DNA is TGTGCCAGCAGTTTGGGGACTAGCGGATACAAAAACATTCAGTACTTC. Residues: CASSLGTSGYKNIQYF. The chain has TRBV27 and TRBJ2-4; TRBD2 matches 11 bases. Germline V gene data show CDR1 as MNHEY and CDR2 as SMNVEV (reference sequence). This CDR3 is built from 16 residues. V lost 3 bases, J lost 3 bases, and 4 bases stayed unmatched.